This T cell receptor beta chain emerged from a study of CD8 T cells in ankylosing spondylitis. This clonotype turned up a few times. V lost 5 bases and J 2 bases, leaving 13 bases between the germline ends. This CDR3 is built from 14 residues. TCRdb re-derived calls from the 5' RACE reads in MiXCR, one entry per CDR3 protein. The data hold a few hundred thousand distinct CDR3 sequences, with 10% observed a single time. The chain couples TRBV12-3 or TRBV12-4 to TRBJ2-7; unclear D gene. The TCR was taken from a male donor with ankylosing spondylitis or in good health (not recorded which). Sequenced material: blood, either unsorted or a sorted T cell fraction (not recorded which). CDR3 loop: CASSPRQVAYEQYF. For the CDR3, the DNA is TGTGCCAGCAGTCCCAGGCAAGTGGCCTACGAGCAGTACTTC.